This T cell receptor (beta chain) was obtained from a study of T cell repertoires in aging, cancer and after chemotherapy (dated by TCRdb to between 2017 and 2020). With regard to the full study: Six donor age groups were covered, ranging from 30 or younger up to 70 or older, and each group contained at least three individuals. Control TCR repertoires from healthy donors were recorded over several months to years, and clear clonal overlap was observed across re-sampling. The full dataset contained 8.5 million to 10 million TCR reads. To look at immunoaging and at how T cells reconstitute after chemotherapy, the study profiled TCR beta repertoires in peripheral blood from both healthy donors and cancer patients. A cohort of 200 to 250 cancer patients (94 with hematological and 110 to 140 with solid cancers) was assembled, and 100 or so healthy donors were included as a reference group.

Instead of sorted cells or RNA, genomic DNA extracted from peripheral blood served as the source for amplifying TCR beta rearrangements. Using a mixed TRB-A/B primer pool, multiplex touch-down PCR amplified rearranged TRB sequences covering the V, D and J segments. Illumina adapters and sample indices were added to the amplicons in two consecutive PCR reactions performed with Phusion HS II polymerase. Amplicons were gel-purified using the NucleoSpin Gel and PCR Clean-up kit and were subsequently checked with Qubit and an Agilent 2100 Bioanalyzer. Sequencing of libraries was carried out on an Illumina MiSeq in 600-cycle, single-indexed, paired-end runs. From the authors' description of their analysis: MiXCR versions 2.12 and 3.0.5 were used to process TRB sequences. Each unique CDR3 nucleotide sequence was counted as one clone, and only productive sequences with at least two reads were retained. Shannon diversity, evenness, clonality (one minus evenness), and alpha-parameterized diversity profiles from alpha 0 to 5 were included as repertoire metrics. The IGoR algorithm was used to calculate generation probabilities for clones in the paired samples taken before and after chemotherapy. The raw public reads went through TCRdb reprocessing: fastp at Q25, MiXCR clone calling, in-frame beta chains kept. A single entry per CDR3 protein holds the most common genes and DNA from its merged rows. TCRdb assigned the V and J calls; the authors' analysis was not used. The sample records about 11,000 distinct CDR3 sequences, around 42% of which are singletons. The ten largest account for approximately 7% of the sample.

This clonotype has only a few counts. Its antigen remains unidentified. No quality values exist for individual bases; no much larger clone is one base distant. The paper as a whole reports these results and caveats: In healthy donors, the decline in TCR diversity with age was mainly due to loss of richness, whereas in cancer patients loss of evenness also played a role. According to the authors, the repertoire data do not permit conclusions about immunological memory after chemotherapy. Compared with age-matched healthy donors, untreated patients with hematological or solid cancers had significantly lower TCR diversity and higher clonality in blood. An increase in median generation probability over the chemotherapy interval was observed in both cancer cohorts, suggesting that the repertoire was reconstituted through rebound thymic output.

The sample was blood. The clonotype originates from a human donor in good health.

CDR3 loop: CATSARQGNQPQHF. The DNA sequence reads TGTGCCACCAGCGCCCGACAGGGGAATCAGCCCCAGCATTTT. The sequence links TRBV24-1 to TRBJ1-5, with TRBD1 identical over 8 junction bases. The CDR3 contains 14 residues, cysteine and phenylalanine counted. Left in the record is the CDR3 DNA by itself, 42 bases read in frame from the first base. From a lookup of the germline V gene, CDR1 and CDR2 are KGHDR and SFDVKD. Trimming takes 7 bases off V and 4 bases off J; junction bases not matched to a gene: 5.